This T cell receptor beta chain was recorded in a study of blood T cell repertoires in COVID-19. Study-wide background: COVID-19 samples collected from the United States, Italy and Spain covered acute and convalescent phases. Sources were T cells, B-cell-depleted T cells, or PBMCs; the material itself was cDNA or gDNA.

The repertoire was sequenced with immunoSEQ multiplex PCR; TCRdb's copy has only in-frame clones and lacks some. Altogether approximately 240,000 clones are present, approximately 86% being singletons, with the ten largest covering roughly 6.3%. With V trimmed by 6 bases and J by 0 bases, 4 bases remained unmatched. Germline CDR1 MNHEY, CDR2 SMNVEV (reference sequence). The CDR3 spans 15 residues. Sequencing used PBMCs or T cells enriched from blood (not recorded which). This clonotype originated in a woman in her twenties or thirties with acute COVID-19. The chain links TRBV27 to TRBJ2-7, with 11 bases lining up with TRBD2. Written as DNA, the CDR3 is TGTGCCAGCAGAGTAGCGGGAGGGCCCTCCTACGAGCAGTACTTC. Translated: CASRVAGGPSYEQYF.